The T cell receptor (beta chain) under discussion was sequenced for a study of OX40 agonist ivuxolimab in advanced cancers. For the study at large: Cohort: 82.7% men, mean age approximately 66, aged about 20 to 85.

Germline V CDR1 and CDR2: LNHDA, SQIVND (reference sequence). V lost 3 bases and J 8 bases, leaving 7 bases between the germline ends. This CDR3 spans 11 amino acids. Study-level findings and limits: Mean expanded clone counts were higher in CD8+ than CD4+ T cells. Normalized T-cell clonal expansion was also low in a subset of nonresponders.

Details on this clone: Its cognate antigen is unknown.

Here immunoSEQ multiplex PCR was the method, and the copy in TCRdb shows in-frame clones only, minus some. Among 78,000 or so clones listed, around 86% were seen once. The rearrangement joins TRBV19 to TRBJ1-2; possibly TRBD1 for D (5 bases). The sequence was collected from an adult with an advanced solid tumor such as melanoma, head and neck, liver or kidney cancer. Material: CD4+ or CD8+ T cells sorted from blood, obtained in a trial of the OX40 agonist ivuxolimab. Here the CDR3 DNA reads TGTGCCAGTAGTATTCAGGGAGGCTACACCTTC. Encoded protein: CASSIQGGYTF. The full variable domain, rest sourced from reference TRBV19 and TRBJ1-2, is DGGITQSPKYLFRKEGQNVTLSCEQNLNHDAMYWYRQDPGQGLRLIYYSQIVNDFQKGDIAEGYSVSREKKESFPLTVTSAQKNPTAFYLCASSIQGGYTFGSGTRLTVV.